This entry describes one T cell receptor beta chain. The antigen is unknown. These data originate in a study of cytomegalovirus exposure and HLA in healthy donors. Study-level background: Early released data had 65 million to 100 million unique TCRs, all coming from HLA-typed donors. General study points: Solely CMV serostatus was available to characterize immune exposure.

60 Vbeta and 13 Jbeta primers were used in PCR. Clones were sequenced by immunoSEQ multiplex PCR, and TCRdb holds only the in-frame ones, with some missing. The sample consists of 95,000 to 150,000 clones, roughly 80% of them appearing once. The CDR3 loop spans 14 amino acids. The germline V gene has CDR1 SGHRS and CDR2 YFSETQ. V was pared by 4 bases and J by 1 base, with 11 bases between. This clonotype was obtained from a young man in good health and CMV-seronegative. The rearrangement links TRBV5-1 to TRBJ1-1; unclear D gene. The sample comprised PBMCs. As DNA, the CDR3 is TGCGCCAGCAGCCTGAACACAGCGAACACTGAAGCTTTCTTT. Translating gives CASSLNTANTEAFF.